The present entry profiles one T cell receptor beta chain with its context. No antigen is known for it. The source of the sample is a study of T cells in Graves' hyperthyroidism and ophthalmopathy. Whole-study findings and limits: Most expanded thyroid clonotypes above 0.001 recurred in blood.

The source material, RNA transcripts, was used to amplify TCR beta CDR3 regions. When the TCR CDR3 underwent first-round RT-PCR, the HTBI primer set was used. TCRdb reprocessed the multiplex PCR reads via MiXCR and lists one record per CDR3 protein. Of around 620,000 distinct CDR3 sequences in the sample, 46% are singletons; the top ten hold around 17%. What was sequenced was peripheral blood or thyroid tissue (not recorded which). The origin of this receptor is an adult woman with Graves' disease, either hyperthyroidism or ophthalmopathy (not recorded which).

CDR3 residues: CASSTSGDNEQFF. In DNA form, the CDR3 reads TGTGCCAGCAGCACAAGCGGGGACAATGAGCAGTTCTTC. The rearrangement joins TRBV9 to TRBJ2-1; 7 bases map to TRBD2. The germline gives CDR1 SGDLS, CDR2 YYNGEE. The V segment lost 4 bases and the J segment 5 bases; nucleotides outside the gene matches: 3. The CDR3 length is 13 residues.